Reported below is one T cell receptor (beta chain). This receptor's antigen is unknown. No much larger clonotype is one base removed from it; base qualities were not supplied. TCRbeta CDR3 regions were amplified from genomic DNA by means of the immunoSEQ Assay, a bias-controlled multiplex PCR. The source study handled its data this way. Within the assay, amplification of reference gene primers was used to estimate how many nucleated cells each sample contained. To quantify the absolute abundance of each unique TCRbeta CDR3 rearrangement, sequence reads were collapsed and filtered. For each sample, productive Simpson clonality was calculated by taking the square root of Simpson's diversity index across productive rearrangements. What TCRdb holds here is the immuneACCESS table cut down to in-frame rearrangements. Part of the clones is not present; checked against another copy, under half of the missing clones reflect an unresolved V gene, and the others are unexplained. V, J and clone size are those of that table, while D and trimming were read from the DNA. The sample includes about 270,000 clones, with 88% observed a single time. About 4% of the sample comes from the top ten.

A second Seattle source provided samples from volunteer blood donors who had recovered from COVID-19. Whole blood was collected in K2EDTA tubes by collaborating institutions according to the institutions' own protocols. For TCRbeta analysis, collaborator samples were shipped as frozen whole blood, as isolated PBMCs, or as DNA extracted from either sample type. These data originate in a study of blood T cell repertoires in COVID-19 (dated by TCRdb to 2019 to 2021). Turning to the overall study: Samples covering the acute and convalescent phases of COVID-19 were provided by collaborators in the United States, Italy and Spain. The repertoires were released in a freely available public database meant as a resource for research on the immune response to SARS-CoV-2. HLA class I and class II types, where available, came from metadata supplied by the sample provider rather than from assay-based typing. The samples were drawn from the first 160 participants of the ongoing ImmuneRACE study and from about 1,200 subjects provided by 6 global collaborators. The dataset comprised deeply sampled blood TCRbeta repertoires from subjects exposed to, actively infected with, or recovered from COVID-19. A de-identified subject ID, COVID-19 status, age in years and sex were almost always included in the sample metadata. The material from the prospective study consisted of cDNA or gDNA derived from T cells, B-cell-depleted T cells, or PBMCs.

The full study reports these points: Clinical and demographic metadata were provided uncurated, with the amount varying by source and participant.

Clipping removes 0 bases from V and 4 bases from J, with 6 as the unmatched junction base count. Measured from the cysteine to the phenylalanine, the CDR3 is 16 residues long. The read is trimmed to its CDR3 DNA, 48 bases read in frame from base 1. Reading the germline V gene gives CDR1 MGHDK and CDR2 SYGVNS. This sequence uses TRBV25-1 and TRBJ2-4; 7 central nucleotides agree with TRBD1. The sequence came from a man in his sixties who had recovered from COVID-19. Material: peripheral blood. CDR3 protein: CASSEYPGTAKNIQYF. The nucleotide sequence reads TGTGCCAGCAGTGAATATCCCGGGACAGCGAAAAACATTCAGTACTTC.